The 18 T cell receptor beta chains listed next were all sequenced from one sample in a study of CD8 T cells in ankylosing spondylitis. TCRdb ran MiXCR on the 5' RACE reads and lists one entry per CDR3 protein. The sample holds about 220,000 distinct CDR3 sequences, more than 5.5% seen once. Which antigens these TCRs recognize remains unknown. Findings of the study overall: There was a TCR beta motif, made of several highly homologous variants, that appeared characteristic of ankylosing spondylitis blood.

Source material: blood, either unsorted or a sorted T cell fraction (not recorded which). All receptors derive from a male donor with ankylosing spondylitis.

The CDR3 loop is CASSLHQRGKTQYF. In nucleotides, the CDR3 is TGTGCCAGCAGCTTACACCAGAGGGGGAAGACCCAGTACTTC. This chain links TRBV7-9 with TRBJ2-5, with a weak D call TRBD1 (6 bases). The CDR3 is 14 amino acids. Between the trimmed V and J ends, which lost 2 bases and 6 bases, there was a span of 13 bases. CDR1 is SEHNR and CDR2 is FQNEAQ in the germline V gene (reference sequence).

This clonotype came up once. A much bigger clone sits one base away, suggesting this may be a read error. The chain uses TRBV7-2 and TRBJ1-1; possibly TRBD1 for D (5 bases). The CDR3 totals 13 residues. Trimming removed 6 bases at V and 5 bases at J, with 13 bases between. Germline CDR1 reads SGHTA; CDR2 reads FQGNSA. This chain's CDR3 is CASRGKGRTEAFF. The CDR3 DNA reads as TGTGCCAGCAGGGGAAAGGGGCGGACTGAAGCTTTCTTT.

This clonotype was recorded many times. V gene TRBV6-1 combines with J gene TRBJ2-7, with TRBD2 matching 8 bases. Germline assignment: CDR1 MNHNS and CDR2 SASEGT. The trim removed 7 bases at V and 0 bases at J, leaving 2 bases unmatched. This CDR3 spans 13 amino acids. This CDR3 reads CASIGRVSYEQYF. The CDR3 DNA sequence: TGTGCCAGCATCGGGAGGGTCTCCTACGAGCAGTACTTC.

This clonotype was seen at least ten times. The chain has TRBV12-3 or TRBV12-4 and TRBJ1-2, with D possibly TRBD1 on 6 matching bases. CDR3 length: 14 residues. Trimming shortened V by 6 bases and J by 5 bases, and 16 bases separated the two germline ends. The CDR3 DNA sequence: TGTGCCAGCAGGCCCCGGACAGTCGGTTATGGCTACACCTTC. As protein: CASRPRTVGYGYTF.

This clonotype was observed a few times. This chain joins TRBV7-9 and TRBJ2-2; D tentatively reads TRBD1 or TRBD2 (5 bases each). The V end was cut by 5 bases, the J end by 6 bases, with 10 bases between. The CDR3 sequence is 13 residues long. Germline V gene sequence: CDR1 SEHNR, CDR2 FQNEAQ (reference sequence). CDR3 DNA sequence: TGTGCCAGCAGCGGTGGGGGAGCCGGGGAGCTGTTTTTT. This translates into CASSGGGAGELFF. The variable domain in full, with the rest retrieved from reference TRBV7-9 and TRBJ2-2, is DTGVSQNPRHKITKRGQNVTFRCDPISEHNRLYWYRQTLGQGPEFLTYFQNEAQLEKSRLLSDRFSAERPKGSFSTLEIQRTEQGDSAMYLCASSGGGAGELFFGEGSRLTVL.

The chain has TRBV7-9 and TRBJ2-4, with D possibly matching TRBD1 (5 bases). CDR1 and CDR2 from the germline V gene are SEHNR and FQNEAQ (reference sequence). The CDR3 consists of 16 residues. Trimming shortened V by 1 base and J by 0 bases, and 10 bases separated the two germline ends. The DNA for the CDR3 is TGTGCCAGCAGCTTAGGGGGCCAAAAAGCCAAAAACATTCAGTACTTC. Translating gives CASSLGGQKAKNIQYF. Combining the CDR3 with reference TRBV7-9 and TRBJ2-4 gives the whole variable domain DTGVSQNPRHKITKRGQNVTFRCDPISEHNRLYWYRQTLGQGPEFLTYFQNEAQLEKSRLLSDRFSAERPKGSFSTLEIQRTEQGDSAMYLCASSLGGQKAKNIQYFGAGTRLSVL.

J is TRBJ2-2 and V is TRBV9; 9 positions match TRBD2. CDR3 length equals 16 residues. V shed 8 bases and J 8 bases; nucleotides not matched to a gene: 16. Looked up from germline, CDR1 is SGDLS and CDR2 is YYNGEE. The CDR3 DNA reads as TGTGCCAGTGGGGATCGGGGAGCGGGAGGCTGGGGGGAGCTGTTTTTT. Protein product: CASGDRGAGGWGELFF.

This clonotype was observed a few times. The chain is built from TRBV2 and TRBJ2-3; TRBD1 is a possible D gene (7 bases). The CDR3 runs 14 residues. Germline lookup yields CDR1 SNHLY and CDR2 FYNNEI. The ends were cut back, 4 bases at V and 2 bases at J, with 10 bases in the middle. The CDR3 is CASSGQGLTDTQYF. The CDR3 region has the DNA TGTGCCAGCAGTGGACAGGGACTCACAGATACGCAGTATTTT.

On this clonotype itself: A junction end diverges from the germline sequence, so it may reflect a read error. The chain recombines TRBV5-6 with TRBJ2-7; D call uncertain. Germline V gene data show CDR1 as SGHDT and CDR2 as YYEEEE. This CDR3 region has 13 residues. The CDR3 loop is CASTLTGNYEQYF. The CDR3 nucleotides read TGTGCCAGCACCTTGACCGGAAACTACGAGCAGTACTTC.

This clonotype occurred many times. This chain connects TRBV4-3 to TRBJ2-7, with a tentative D call TRBD2 (6 bases). V lost 1 base and J 0 bases, leaving 10 bases between the germline ends. The CDR3 spans 15 residues. Germline V gene lookup returns CDR1 LGHNA and CDR2 YSLEER. CDR3 DNA: TGCGCCAGCAGCCAAGTTAGCGGCCTCTCCTACGAGCAGTACTTC. It translates to CASSQVSGLSYEQYF.

This chain connects TRBV3-1 to TRBJ2-6; D may match TRBD1 or TRBD2 (6 bases each). CDR1 is LGHDT and CDR2 is YNNKEL in the germline V gene (reference sequence). Trimming took off 0 bases at V and 0 bases at J, with 15 bases between the two ends. The CDR3 sequence is 19 residues long. The CDR3 loop reads CASSQDSGGLDSGANVLTF. For the CDR3, the DNA is TGTGCCAGCAGCCAAGATTCCGGGGGCCTAGACTCTGGGGCCAACGTCCTGACTTTC.

In this sample, this clonotype turned up a few times. J is TRBJ2-7 and V is TRBV29-1; D unresolved. Deletions cut 6 bases from V and 2 bases from J, with 11 bases between. The CDR3 sequence is 12 residues long. CDR1 and CDR2 (germline): SQVTM, ANQGSEA. In DNA form, the CDR3 reads TGCAGCGTGTGGAGCGTGGCCTACGAGCAGTACTTC. Translating it yields CSVWSVAYEQYF.

There are many counts of this clonotype. The chain recombines TRBV5-1 with TRBJ2-7, with D possibly called TRBD1 or TRBD2 (5 bases each). Germline CDR1 and CDR2: SGHRS and YFSETQ. Trimming removed 4 bases at V and 3 bases at J, with 14 bases between. This CDR3 contains 14 residues. Here the CDR3 DNA reads TGCGCCAGCAGCCCGTTCGGGACGGTCTACGAGCAGTACTTC. Residues: CASSPFGTVYEQYF.

This clonotype was seen repeatedly, ten times or more. This sequence joins TRBV9 and TRBJ2-1; 12 nucleotides match TRBD2. V was pared by 0 bases and J by 13 bases, with 17 bases of the junction left unmatched. Germline V CDR1 and CDR2: SGDLS, YYNGEE. This CDR3 is 18 amino acids long. CDR3 protein: CASSVGGSSGRASSSQFF. The CDR3 DNA is TGTGCCAGCAGCGTAGGCGGGTCTAGCGGGAGGGCGAGTTCTAGTCAGTTCTTC.

In its sample, this clonotype was seen a few times. V and J are TRBV15 and TRBJ2-7; D perhaps matches TRBD2 (6 bases). The CDR3 is 15 residues long. V dropped 3 bases and J dropped 2 bases, with 14 bases sitting between them. Germline V gene sequence: CDR1 LNHNV, CDR2 YYDKDF (reference sequence). The CDR3 region is CATSSAREAAYEQYF. The CDR3, as DNA: TGTGCCACCAGCAGCGCGAGGGAGGCCGCCTACGAGCAGTACTTC.

In its sample, this clonotype was seen a few times. The V gene is TRBV9, the J gene TRBJ2-1; TRBD1 or TRBD2 may be the D gene (5 bases each). V was clipped by 4 bases and J by 6 bases, with 17 bases between them. The germline V gene encodes CDR1 SGDLS and CDR2 YYNGEE. The CDR3 covers 15 residues. The CDR3 nucleotides are TGTGCCAGCAGCCCGGGGCTAGGGGTGGGCAATGAGCAGTTCTTC. It yields the protein CASSPGLGVGNEQFF.

This clonotype was found many times. The DNA of the CDR3 is TGTGCCAGCAGCCAAAAGTCGAACTATGGCTACACCTTC. The encoded protein is CASSQKSNYGYTF. The V gene is TRBV11-2, the J gene TRBJ1-2, with D hard to call. The germline gives CDR1 SGHAT, CDR2 FQNNGV. This CDR3 region has 13 residues. The V end was cut by 5 bases, the J end by 2 bases, with 9 bases between. The full variable domain, rest sourced from reference TRBV11-2 and TRBJ1-2, is EAGVAQSPRYKIIEKRQSVAFWCNPISGHATLYWYQQILGQGPKLLIQFQNNGVVDDSQLPKDRFSAERLKGVDSTLKIQPAKLEDSAVYLCASSQKSNYGYTFGSGTRLTVV.

The chain carries TRBV28 and TRBJ2-1, with unresolved D. Germline CDR1 MDHEN, CDR2 SYDVKM. This CDR3 has 13 amino acids. The V gene lost 3 bases and the J gene lost 5 bases, with 8 bases spanning the gap. In DNA form, the CDR3 reads TGTGCCAGCAGTTTCCCAGCAGACAATGAGCAGTTCTTC. Translating gives CASSFPADNEQFF.